This record looks at one TCR beta chain sequence and its context. Seattle enrolled patients during active infection and tracked them longitudinally. These data come from a study of blood T cell repertoires in COVID-19. Study-wide background: Donors in the United States, Italy and Spain gave samples during acute or convalescent COVID-19. T cells, B-cell-depleted T cells, or PBMCs provided the cDNA or gDNA that served as material.

CDR3 length equals 14 residues. Trimming removed 1 base at V and 1 base at J, with 7 bases between. Germline V lookup: CDR1 LNHDA, CDR2 SQIVND (reference sequence). Sequencing used immunoSEQ multiplex PCR; TCRdb keeps in-frame clones, though not all of them. Among 150,000 to 200,000 clones listed, approximately 81% were seen once. The chain links TRBV19 to TRBJ1-1; D ambiguous. The sample taken for sequencing was peripheral blood. The TCR sequence derives from a woman in her 70s with COVID-19, enrolled during active disease. The CDR3 nucleotides read TGTGCCAGTAGTATAGGACGGGAGAACACTGAAGCTTTCTTT. It codes for CASSIGRENTEAFF.